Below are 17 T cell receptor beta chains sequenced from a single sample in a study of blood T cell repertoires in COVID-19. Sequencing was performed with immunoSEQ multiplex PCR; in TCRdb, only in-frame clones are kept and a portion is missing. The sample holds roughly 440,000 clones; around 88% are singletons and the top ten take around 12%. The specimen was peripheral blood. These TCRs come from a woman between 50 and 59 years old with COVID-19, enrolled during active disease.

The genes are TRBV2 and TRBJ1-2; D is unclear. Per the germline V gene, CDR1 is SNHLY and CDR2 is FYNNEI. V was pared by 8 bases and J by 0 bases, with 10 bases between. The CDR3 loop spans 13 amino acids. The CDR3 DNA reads TGTGCCAGCGGTACAGTAGCTAACTATGGCTACACCTTC. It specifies CASGTVANYGYTF.

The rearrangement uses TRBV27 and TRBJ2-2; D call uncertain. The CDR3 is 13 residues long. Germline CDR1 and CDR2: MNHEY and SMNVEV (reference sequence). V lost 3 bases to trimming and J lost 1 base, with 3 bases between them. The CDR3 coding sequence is TGTGCCAGCAGTTTTCTGAACACCGGGGAGCTGTTTTTT. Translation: CASSFLNTGELFF.

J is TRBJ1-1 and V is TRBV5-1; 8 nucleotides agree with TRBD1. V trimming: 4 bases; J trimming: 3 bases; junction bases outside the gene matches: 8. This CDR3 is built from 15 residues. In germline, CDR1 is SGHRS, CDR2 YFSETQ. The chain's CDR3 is CASSLGQGDYTEAFF. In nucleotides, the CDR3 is TGCGCCAGCAGCCTCGGACAGGGAGACTACACTGAAGCTTTCTTT.

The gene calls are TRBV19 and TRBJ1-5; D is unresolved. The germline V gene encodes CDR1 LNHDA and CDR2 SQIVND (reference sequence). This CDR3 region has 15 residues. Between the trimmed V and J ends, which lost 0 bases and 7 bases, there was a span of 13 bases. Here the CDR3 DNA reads TGTGCCAGTAGTATAGATCCCGGAGGGCGGCAGCCCCAGCATTTT. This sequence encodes CASSIDPGGRQPQHF.

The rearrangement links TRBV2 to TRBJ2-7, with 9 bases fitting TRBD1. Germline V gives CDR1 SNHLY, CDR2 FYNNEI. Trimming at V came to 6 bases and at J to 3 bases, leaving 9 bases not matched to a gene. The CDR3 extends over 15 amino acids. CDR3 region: CASRPGQGNVYEQYF. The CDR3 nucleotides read TGTGCCAGCAGGCCGGGACAGGGTAACGTCTACGAGCAGTACTTC.

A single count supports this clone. In DNA, the CDR3 is TGTGCCAGTAGTATAGGTCGGCTTAGCAATAGCACAGATACGCAGTATTTT. Translated: CASSIGRLSNSTDTQYF. This rearrangement joins TRBV19 to TRBJ2-3, with D uncertain. V lost 1 base to trimming and J lost 0 bases, with 14 bases between them. Germline CDR1 reads LNHDA; CDR2 reads SQIVND (reference sequence). The CDR3 loop spans 17 amino acids.

CDR3 nucleotides: TGTGCCAGCACCCAAGGGGGGGTGGGGAACACTGAAGCTTTCTTT. It translates to CASTQGGVGNTEAFF. This rearrangement joins TRBV5-4 to TRBJ1-1, with a possible D match to TRBD1 (6 bases). This CDR3 is built from 15 residues. V was trimmed by 6 bases and J by 1 base, leaving 16 bases between them. Germline assignment: CDR1 SGHNT and CDR2 YYREEE (reference sequence). Using reference TRBV5-4 and TRBJ1-1 for the parts outside the CDR3, the full variable domain is ETGVTQSPTHLIKTRGQQVTLRCSSQSGHNTVSWYQQALGQGPQFIFQYYREEENGRGNFPPRFSGLQFPNYSSELNVNALELDDSALYLCASTQGGVGNTEAFFGQGTRLTVV.

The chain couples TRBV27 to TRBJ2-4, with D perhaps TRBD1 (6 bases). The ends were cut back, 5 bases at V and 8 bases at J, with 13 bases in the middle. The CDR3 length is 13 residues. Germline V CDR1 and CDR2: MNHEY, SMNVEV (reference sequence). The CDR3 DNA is TGTGCCAGCAGTATTGGACAGAGGGACATTCAGTACTTC. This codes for CASSIGQRDIQYF.

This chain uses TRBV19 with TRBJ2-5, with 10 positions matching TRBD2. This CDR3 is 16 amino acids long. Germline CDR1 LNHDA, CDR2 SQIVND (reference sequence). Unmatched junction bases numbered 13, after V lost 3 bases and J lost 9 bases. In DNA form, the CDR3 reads TGTGCCAGTAGTATCTCTAGCGGGGGACTCGGGTTGGCCCAGTACTTC. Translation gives CASSISSGGLGLAQYF.

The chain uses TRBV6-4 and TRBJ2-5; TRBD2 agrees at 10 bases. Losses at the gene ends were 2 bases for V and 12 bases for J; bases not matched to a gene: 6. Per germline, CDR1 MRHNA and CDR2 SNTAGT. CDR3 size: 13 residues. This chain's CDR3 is CASSDHSGGPKYF. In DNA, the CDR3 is TGTGCCAGCAGTGACCATAGCGGGGGGCCCAAGTACTTC.

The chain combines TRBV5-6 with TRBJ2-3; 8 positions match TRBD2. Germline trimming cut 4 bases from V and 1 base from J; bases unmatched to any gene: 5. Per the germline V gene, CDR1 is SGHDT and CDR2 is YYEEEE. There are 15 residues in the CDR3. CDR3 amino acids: CASSQGTRGTDTQYF. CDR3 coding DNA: TGTGCCAGCAGCCAGGGGACTAGAGGCACAGATACGCAGTATTTT.

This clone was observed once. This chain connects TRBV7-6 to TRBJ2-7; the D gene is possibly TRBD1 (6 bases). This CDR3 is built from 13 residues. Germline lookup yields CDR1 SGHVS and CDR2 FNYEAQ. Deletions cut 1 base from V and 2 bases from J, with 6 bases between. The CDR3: CASSLGTAYEQYF. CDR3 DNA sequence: TGTGCCAGCAGCTTAGGGACAGCCTACGAGCAGTACTTC.

CDR3 nucleotides: TGCGCCAGCAGCACCTCGGGACAGATGAACACTGAAGCTTTCTTT. This codes for CASSTSGQMNTEAFF. The chain recombines TRBV5-1 with TRBJ1-1, with 7 bases fitting TRBD1. The ends lost 4 bases at V and 0 bases at J; junction bases unmatched: 6. Germline CDR1 reads SGHRS; CDR2 reads YFSETQ. The CDR3 length is 15 residues.

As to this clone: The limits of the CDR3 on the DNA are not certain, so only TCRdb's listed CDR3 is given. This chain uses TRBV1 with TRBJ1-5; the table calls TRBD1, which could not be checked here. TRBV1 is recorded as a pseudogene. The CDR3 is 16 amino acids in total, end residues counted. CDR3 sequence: CTSSHWGQGILQPQHF.

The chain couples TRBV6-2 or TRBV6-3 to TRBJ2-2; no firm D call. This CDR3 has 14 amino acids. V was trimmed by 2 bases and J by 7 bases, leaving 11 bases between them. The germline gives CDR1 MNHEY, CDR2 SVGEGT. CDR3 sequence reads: CASSYLSDGGELFF. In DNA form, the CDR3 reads TGTGCCAGCAGTTACCTAAGCGACGGCGGGGAGCTGTTTTTT.

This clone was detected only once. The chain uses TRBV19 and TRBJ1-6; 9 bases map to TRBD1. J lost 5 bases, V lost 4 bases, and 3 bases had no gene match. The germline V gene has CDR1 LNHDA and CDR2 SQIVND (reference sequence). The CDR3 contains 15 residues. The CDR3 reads CASSTGTGNNSPLHF. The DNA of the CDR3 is TGTGCCAGTAGTACCGGGACAGGGAATAATTCACCCCTCCACTTT.

Here the CDR3 reads CASSSFGQGDEQYF. In DNA form, the CDR3 reads TGCGCCAGCAGCTCCTTCGGACAGGGAGACGAGCAGTACTTC. The gene calls are TRBV5-1 and TRBJ2-7, with 8 bases identical to TRBD1. The germline gives CDR1 SGHRS, CDR2 YFSETQ. Unmatched junction bases numbered 7, after V lost 3 bases and J lost 5 bases. There are 14 residues in the CDR3.